The 28 T cell receptor beta chains reported below all come from one sample, sequenced in a study of cytomegalovirus exposure and HLA in healthy donors. PCR involved 60 Vbeta and 13 Jbeta primers. Data came from immunoSEQ multiplex PCR; TCRdb stores just in-frame clones and leaves some out. Of about 200,000 clones listed, about four fifths were seen once; the top ten hold approximately 1.4%. Sequencing was carried out using PBMCs. The receptors come from a girl aged 10 to 17 in good health and CMV-seropositive.

This chain uses TRBV6-6 with TRBJ1-4; the match to TRBD1 covers 7 bases. Germline lookup yields CDR1 MNHNY and CDR2 SVGAGI (reference sequence). V was pared by 2 bases and J by 6 bases, with 6 bases of the junction left unmatched. The CDR3 contains 15 residues. The CDR3 loop reads CASSYIHRGDEKLFF. CDR3 DNA sequence: TGTGCCAGCAGTTACATCCACAGGGGCGATGAAAAACTGTTTTTT.

This chain joins TRBV15 and TRBJ2-5; D not resolved. In germline, CDR1 is LNHNV, CDR2 YYDKDF (reference sequence). Between the trimmed V and J ends, which lost 0 bases and 4 bases, there was a span of 9 bases. This CDR3 has 14 amino acids. This chain's CDR3 is CATSRDPGVETQYF. The CDR3 DNA is TGTGCCACCAGCAGAGATCCAGGTGTAGAGACCCAGTACTTC.

The chain joins TRBV7-2 to TRBJ2-7; the D gene is possibly TRBD2 (6 bases). Germline V CDR1 and CDR2: SGHTA, FQGNSA. The V end was cut by 4 bases, the J end by 0 bases, with 13 bases between. CDR3 length: 15 residues. The CDR3 loop reads CASSWAGTDSYEQYF. CDR3 sequence (DNA): TGTGCCAGCAGCTGGGCGGGGACGGACTCCTACGAGCAGTACTTC.

V and J are TRBV12-5 and TRBJ2-3; weak D call: TRBD1 (5 bases). The CDR3 length is 15 residues. Per germline, CDR1 LGHNT and CDR2 FRNRAP. The ends were cut back, 4 bases at V and 2 bases at J, with 13 bases in the middle. This chain's CDR3 is CASGSGQGFTDTQYF. The CDR3 nucleotides read TGTGCTAGTGGTTCCGGACAAGGGTTCACAGATACGCAGTATTTT.

The V gene is TRBV7-9, the J gene TRBJ1-2, with unresolved D. V was trimmed by 3 bases and J by 2 bases, leaving 13 bases between them. The CDR3 spans 15 residues. Germline V gene lookup returns CDR1 SEHNR and CDR2 FQNEAQ (reference sequence). CDR3 bases: TGTGCCAGCAGCTTTGGTCCGACTGAAAACTATGGCTACACCTTC. Encoded protein: CASSFGPTENYGYTF.

The chain is built from TRBV6-5 and TRBJ2-7; D is undetermined. Trimming cost V 2 bases and J 2 bases, with 7 bases left between them. This CDR3 has 13 residues. Germline loops: CDR1 MNHEY, CDR2 SVGAGI. This chain's CDR3 is CASSYAGAYEQYF. The CDR3 DNA is TGTGCCAGCAGTTACGCTGGAGCCTACGAGCAGTACTTC.

The chain uses TRBV6-6 and TRBJ2-5, with D possibly TRBD1 on 6 matching bases. This CDR3 has 14 amino acids. The germline gives CDR1 MNHNY, CDR2 SVGAGI (reference sequence). V was cut by 0 bases and J by 5 bases, with 10 bases left in between. The CDR3 DNA reads TGTGCCAGCAGTTACTCAGGGGGAGTGGAGACCCAGTACTTC. It is translated as CASSYSGGVETQYF.

J is TRBJ2-5 and V is TRBV9, with no clear D. The CDR3 has 9 amino acids. In germline, CDR1 is SGDLS, CDR2 YYNGEE. Trimming stripped 7 bases from V and 4 bases from J, with 2 bases between. CDR3 DNA sequence: TGTGCCAGCCGAGAGACCCAGTACTTC. It codes for CASRETQYF.

The rearrangement joins TRBV19 to TRBJ1-1; a possible D gene is TRBD1 (6 bases). Germline V gene lookup returns CDR1 LNHDA and CDR2 SQIVND (reference sequence). This CDR3 is 14 amino acids long. The ends were cut back, 6 bases at V and 3 bases at J, with 14 bases in the middle. The chain's CDR3 is CASSETSGDTEAFF. CDR3 in DNA: TGTGCCAGTAGCGAGACCTCAGGGGACACTGAAGCTTTCTTT.

The chain carries TRBV18 and TRBJ2-3; D is possibly TRBD2 (7 bases). This CDR3 contains 17 residues. Per the germline V gene, CDR1 is KGHSH and CDR2 is LQKENI. V shed 3 bases and J shed 1 base, with 17 bases lying between them. This CDR3 reads CASSPRSPGGGTDTQYF. The CDR3, as DNA: TGTGCCAGCTCACCCCGCTCCCCGGGGGGCGGCACAGATACGCAGTATTTT.

The chain is built from TRBV5-6 and TRBJ2-1, with TRBD1 matching 9 bases. The CDR3 runs to 12 residues. Germline CDR1 reads SGHDT; CDR2 reads YYEEEE. Trimming at V came to 5 bases and at J to 9 bases, leaving 3 bases not matched to a gene. The CDR3 region is CASRTGGSEQFF. The CDR3 nucleotides read TGTGCCAGCAGGACAGGGGGAAGTGAGCAGTTCTTC.

The gene calls are TRBV18 and TRBJ2-1; D is possibly TRBD2 (6 bases). This CDR3 is 13 amino acids long. Trimming took off 5 bases at V and 9 bases at J, with 14 bases between the two ends. CDR1 KGHSH and CDR2 LQKENI come from the germline V gene. The CDR3 spells CASSSTGRTEQFF. The CDR3 bases are TGTGCCAGCTCATCGACCGGGAGAACTGAGCAGTTCTTC. The full variable domain, rest sourced from reference TRBV18 and TRBJ2-1, is NAGVMQNPRHLVRRRGQEARLRCSPMKGHSHVYWYRQLPEEGLKFMVYLQKENIIDESGMPKERFSAEFPKEGPSILRIQQVVRGDSAAYFCASSSTGRTEQFFGPGTRLTVL.

This clone occurred once. This rearrangement joins TRBV11-2 to TRBJ1-2; no reliable D call. The CDR3 is 16 amino acids. Trimming stripped 5 bases from V and 1 base from J, with 17 bases between. Germline CDR1 is SGHAT and CDR2 is FQNNGV. The CDR3 spells CASSRPPEGINYGYTF. The CDR3 DNA is TGTGCCAGCAGCCGGCCCCCAGAGGGAATTAACTATGGCTACACCTTC. The full variable domain, rest sourced from reference TRBV11-2 and TRBJ1-2, is EAGVAQSPRYKIIEKRQSVAFWCNPISGHATLYWYQQILGQGPKLLIQFQNNGVVDDSQLPKDRFSAERLKGVDSTLKIQPAKLEDSAVYLCASSRPPEGINYGYTFGSGTRLTVV.

The gene calls are TRBV4-3 and TRBJ2-3, with a possible D match to TRBD1 (6 bases). The germline V gene encodes CDR1 LGHNA and CDR2 YSLEER. This CDR3 is built from 17 residues. Deletions cut 0 bases from V and 2 bases from J, with 15 bases between. This chain's CDR3 is CASSQDYRQGPTDTQYF. The CDR3, as DNA: TGCGCCAGCAGCCAAGATTATCGGCAGGGGCCCACAGATACGCAGTATTTT.

This sequence joins TRBV11-2 and TRBJ1-1, with TRBD1 as a possible D gene (5 bases). Germline V lookup: CDR1 SGHAT, CDR2 FQNNGV. The CDR3 contains 17 residues. V was trimmed by 1 base and J by 7 bases, leaving 22 bases between them. The CDR3 reads CASSLGAFYRRGVEAFF. The CDR3 DNA reads TGTGCCAGCAGCTTAGGAGCGTTCTACAGGCGGGGGGTTGAAGCTTTCTTT.

The V and J genes are TRBV27 and TRBJ2-4; possible D gene TRBD2, 6 bases. The CDR3 contains 14 residues. V was shortened by 8 bases and J by 8 bases, with 19 bases between the two germline ends. From germline, CDR1 is MNHEY and CDR2 SMNVEV (reference sequence). CDR3 sequence reads: CASGGWGPPDIQYF. CDR3 coding DNA: TGTGCCAGCGGGGGGTGGGGTCCTCCGGACATTCAGTACTTC.

This clone was observed a handful of times. This chain joins TRBV10-1 and TRBJ2-1; 11 bases match TRBD2. The CDR3 covers 17 residues. V trimming: 4 bases; J trimming: 0 bases; junction bases outside the gene matches: 5. Germline V CDR1 and CDR2: WNHNN, SYGVQD (reference sequence). The DNA of the CDR3 is TGCGCCAGCAGTGGGCTAGCGGGGGGTCACTCCTACAATGAGCAGTTCTTC. Encoded protein: CASSGLAGGHSYNEQFF.

The J gene is TRBJ1-2, the V gene TRBV2; 7 nucleotides agree with TRBD1. The CDR3 contains 14 residues. CDR1 is SNHLY and CDR2 is FYNNEI in the germline V gene. The trim removed 10 bases at V and 2 bases at J, leaving 10 bases unmatched. The CDR3: CANPTTGSNYGYTF. CDR3 nucleotides: TGTGCCAACCCAACGACAGGGTCGAACTATGGCTACACCTTC.

The CDR3 is CASSLAFDSSYEQYF. The CDR3 DNA sequence: TGTGCCAGCAGCTTAGCCTTTGACAGCTCCTACGAGCAGTACTTC. The genes are TRBV7-2 and TRBJ2-7, with D possibly TRBD1 on 5 matching bases. Germline assignment: CDR1 SGHTA and CDR2 FQGNSA. V was pared by 0 bases and J by 0 bases, with 9 bases between. This CDR3 comprises 15 residues.

This clone is a singleton in its sample. The gene calls are TRBV28 and TRBJ1-2; TRBD1 matches at 7 bases. Germline V gene sequence: CDR1 MDHEN, CDR2 SYDVKM. The CDR3 has 14 residues. Germline trimming cut 6 bases from V and 0 bases from J; bases unmatched to any gene: 4. For the CDR3, the DNA is TGTGCCAGCAGCCGCCAGGGGGCTAACTATGGCTACACCTTC. Protein product: CASSRQGANYGYTF.

V and J are TRBV6-6 and TRBJ1-1; 9 bases are shared with TRBD1. J was trimmed by 5 bases and V by 8 bases; bases with no gene match: 15. Germline-derived CDR1 and CDR2 are MNHNY and SVGAGI (reference sequence). The CDR3 sequence is 16 residues long. CDR3 DNA: TGTGCCAGCCCTCCCGCTACGGGACAGGGCGGGACTGAAGCTTTCTTT. This translates into CASPPATGQGGTEAFF.

The J gene is TRBJ1-2, the V gene TRBV5-1; no clear D. This CDR3 has 13 residues. Germline values: CDR1 SGHRS, CDR2 YFSETQ. Trimming removed 0 bases from V and 2 bases from J, with 5 bases in between. The CDR3 nucleotides are TGCGCCAGCAGCTTGGTCAGAAACTATGGCTACACCTTC. Residues: CASSLVRNYGYTF.

The V and J genes are TRBV9 and TRBJ2-1; 10 bases agree with TRBD2. The CDR3 has 16 amino acids. CDR1 and CDR2 from the germline V gene are SGDLS and YYNGEE. With V trimmed by 0 bases and J by 4 bases, 4 bases remained unmatched. The CDR3 spells CASSVAGLASYNEQFF. DNA of the CDR3: TGTGCCAGCAGCGTAGCGGGACTAGCGAGTTACAATGAGCAGTTCTTC.

The chain is built from TRBV7-8 and TRBJ2-2; the match to TRBD2 covers 7 bases. V shed 8 bases and J 5 bases; nucleotides not matched to a gene: 11. The CDR3 is made up of 15 amino acids. Germline CDR1 SGHVS, CDR2 FQNEAQ. CDR3 protein: CASFEGGGPTGELFF. CDR3 sequence (DNA): TGTGCCAGCTTCGAGGGCGGGGGTCCAACCGGGGAGCTGTTTTTT.

The chain uses TRBV14 and TRBJ1-1, with 12 bases aligning to TRBD1. The CDR3 is 17 amino acids. Unmatched junction bases numbered 7, after V lost 4 bases and J lost 1 base. Germline V gives CDR1 SGHDN, CDR2 FVKESK. CDR3 sequence reads: CASSPPGQGAENTEAFF. The CDR3 nucleotides read TGTGCCAGCAGCCCCCCGGGACAGGGGGCAGAGAACACTGAAGCTTTCTTT.

This sequence joins TRBV9 and TRBJ2-7; D possibly corresponds to TRBD2 (5 bases). V dropped 3 bases and J dropped 6 bases, with 22 bases sitting between them. The CDR3 is 16 residues long. Germline V gene data show CDR1 as SGDLS and CDR2 as YYNGEE. CDR3 in amino acids: CASSAADGRGISEQYF. The CDR3 region has the DNA TGTGCCAGCAGCGCGGCCGATGGCCGGGGAATCTCCGAGCAGTACTTC.

The rearrangement links TRBV12-5 to TRBJ2-3; 13 bases align to TRBD2. The CDR3 contains 17 residues. Germline V CDR1 and CDR2: LGHNT, FRNRAP. V was pared by 7 bases and J by 2 bases, with 9 bases of the junction left unmatched. CDR3 region: CASVPTSGGTFTDTQYF. As DNA, the CDR3 is TGTGCTAGTGTCCCGACTAGCGGGGGGACCTTCACAGATACGCAGTATTTT.

V gene TRBV4-1 combines with J gene TRBJ1-4; perhaps TRBD1 as D (6 bases). The CDR3 runs 15 residues. Germline CDR1 and CDR2: MGHRA and YSYEKL. Trimming took 0 bases from V and 8 from J, leaving 13 bases between them. The DNA for the CDR3 is TGCGCCAGCAGCCAAGAAGTGACAGGACTCGAAAAACTGTTTTTT. Its protein is CASSQEVTGLEKLFF.